This T cell receptor beta chain was obtained from a study of T cells in Graves' hyperthyroidism and ophthalmopathy. RNA transcripts were the template for amplifying TCR beta CDR3 regions. Primed by the HTBI set, a first-round RT-PCR was run on the TCR CDR3. TCRdb re-called the multiplex PCR reads with MiXCR, one entry per CDR3 protein. The table shows about 520,000 distinct CDR3 sequences, with about 20% occurring only once. Regarding this clonotype: Antigen unknown.

The V and J ends lost 7 bases and 0 bases respectively, with 15 bases between them. The CDR3 length is 15 residues. The germline gives CDR1 SNHLY, CDR2 FYNNEI. General study findings and limits: Before onset, ophthalmopathy was predicted by the model a median around 6 months earlier.

Patients were excluded for uncontrolled infection, other autoimmune disease, pregnancy or lactation. The source is a man aged 18 to 35 with Graves' hyperthyroidism. V and J are TRBV2 and TRBJ1-2; D is unclear. Specimen: blood. The CDR3: CASTIWGQPNYGYTF. The CDR3 coding sequence is TGTGCCAGCACTATCTGGGGTCAACCTAACTATGGCTACACCTTC.